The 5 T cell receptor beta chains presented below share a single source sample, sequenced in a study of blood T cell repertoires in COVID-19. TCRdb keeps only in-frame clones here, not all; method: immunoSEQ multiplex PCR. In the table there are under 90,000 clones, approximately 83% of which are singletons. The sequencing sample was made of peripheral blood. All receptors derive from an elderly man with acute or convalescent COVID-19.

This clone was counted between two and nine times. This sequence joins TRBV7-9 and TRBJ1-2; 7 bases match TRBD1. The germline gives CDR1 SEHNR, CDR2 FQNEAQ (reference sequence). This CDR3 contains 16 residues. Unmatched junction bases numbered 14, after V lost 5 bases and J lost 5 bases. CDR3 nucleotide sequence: TGTGCCAGCAGCCCAAACCGGGACAGCGCTAGATATGGCTACACCTTC. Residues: CASSPNRDSARYGYTF.

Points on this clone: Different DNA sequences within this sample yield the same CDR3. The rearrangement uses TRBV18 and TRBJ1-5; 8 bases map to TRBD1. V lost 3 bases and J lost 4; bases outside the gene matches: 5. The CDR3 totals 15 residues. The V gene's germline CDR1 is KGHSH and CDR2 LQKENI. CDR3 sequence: CASSPGQGRNQPQHF. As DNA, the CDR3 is TGTGCCAGCTCACCCGGACAGGGAAGGAATCAGCCCCAGCATTTT. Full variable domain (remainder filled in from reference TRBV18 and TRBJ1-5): NAGVMQNPRHLVRRRGQEARLRCSPMKGHSHVYWYRQLPEEGLKFMVYLQKENIIDESGMPKERFSAEFPKEGPSILRIQQVVRGDSAAYFCASSPGQGRNQPQHFGDGTRLSIL.

CDR3 loop: CASSLGGGQAQNTIYF. As DNA, the CDR3 is TGTGCCAGCAGCTTAGGAGGGGGACAGGCCCAGAACACCATATATTTT. This chain joins TRBV7-9 and TRBJ1-3; 8 bases are shared with TRBD1. Unmatched junction bases numbered 9, after V lost 1 base and J lost 7 bases. The CDR3 totals 16 residues. Germline CDR1 reads SEHNR; CDR2 reads FQNEAQ (reference sequence).

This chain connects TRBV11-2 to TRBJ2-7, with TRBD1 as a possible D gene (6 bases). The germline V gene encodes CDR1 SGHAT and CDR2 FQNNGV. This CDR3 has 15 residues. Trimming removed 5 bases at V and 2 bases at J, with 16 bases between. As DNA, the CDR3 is TGTGCCAGCAGCACTTTCGACAGGTTTACCTACGAGCAGTACTTC. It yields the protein CASSTFDRFTYEQYF.

For the CDR3, the DNA is TGTGCCAGCATTTCGGCCGGGACAGGGAGCTCCTACGAGCAGTACTTC. Encoded protein: CASISAGTGSSYEQYF. The V gene is TRBV28, the J gene TRBJ2-7, with TRBD1 matching over 9 bases. J lost 0 bases, V lost 7 bases, and 10 bases had no gene match. CDR1 and CDR2 (germline): MDHEN, SYDVKM. The CDR3 totals 16 residues. Full variable domain (outside the CDR3, taken from reference TRBV28 and TRBJ2-7): DVKVTQSSRYLVKRTGEKVFLECVQDMDHENMFWYRQDPGLGLRLIYFSYDVKMKEKGDIPEGYSVSREKKERFSLILESASTNQTSMYLCASISAGTGSSYEQYFGPGTRLTVT.